The clone carrying this T cell receptor (beta chain) occurred once. The entry originates in a study of technical replicates of blood from several donors. This CDR3 has 15 residues. V lost 6 bases and J 2 bases, leaving 17 bases between the germline ends. CDR1 and CDR2 from the germline V gene are MNHNS and SASEGT. Sequencing was performed with immunoSEQ multiplex PCR; in TCRdb, only in-frame clones are kept and a portion is missing. Here the sample spans approximately 100,000 clones, around 96% being singletons. The clonotype was recovered from a human donor in good health. Input material: T cells isolated from PBMCs. The chain joins TRBV6-1 to TRBJ2-7; tentatively, D is TRBD1 (7 bases). The CDR3 DNA reads as TGTGCCAGCAGGGGCGGGACAGATTATACCTACGAGCAGTACTTC. Translating gives CASRGGTDYTYEQYF.